This T cell receptor (beta chain) was documented in a study of HIV-infected patients and healthy controls. Study-wide context: CD4 counts in about 85% of the 16 patients increased modestly yet significantly but stayed below normal. Early therapy brought no consistent CD8 count shift, though the CD4:CD8 ratio rose a little.

Alpha and beta constant-region primers primed reverse transcription of 400 to 500 ng RNA. Using multiplexing indices, alpha and beta chain libraries were generated apart by chain-specific third strand synthesis. MiXCR, applied by TCRdb to the 5' RACE reads, yields one record per CDR3 protein. The sample holds around 8,800 distinct CDR3 sequences; 7% to 8.5% are singletons and the top ten take under 40%. No cell fractionation was done, so the repertoire covers all unsorted peripheral blood T cells. Enrolled donors were untreated HIV-infected adults about to begin antiretroviral therapy. In its sample, this clonotype was seen many times. The receptor's source is an adult with HIV infection. The material was blood, obtained before antiretroviral therapy.

The CDR3 DNA sequence: TGTGCCAGCAGTGAAGGTGGATGGGGTAGGACAGATACGCAGTATTTT. This codes for CASSEGGWGRTDTQYF. The rearrangement links TRBV6-1 to TRBJ2-3; D remains unclear. The CDR3 covers 16 residues. Germline lookup yields CDR1 MNHNS and CDR2 SASEGT. Trimming took 1 base from V and 3 from J, leaving 14 bases between them.